One sample yielded the 20 T cell receptor beta chains listed below, sequenced in a study of T cell responses to AZD1222 COVID-19 vaccine. Libraries were prepared by immunoSEQ multiplex PCR; TCRdb keeps only in-frame clonotypes and omits some of them. There are 120,000 to 150,000 clones in the sample; roughly 90% occur only once, and about 4.9% lies in the top ten. The specimen was peripheral blood, collected 28 days after the second dose of the MenACWY control vaccine. The receptors stem from an adult who received the MenACWY meningococcal vaccine as a control.

The chain couples TRBV29-1 to TRBJ2-3; the D gene is possibly TRBD1 (8 bases). This CDR3 is 15 amino acids long. The V end was cut by 5 bases, the J end by 1 base, with 16 bases between. Germline CDR1 and CDR2: SQVTM and ANQGSEA. CDR3 loop: CSVPGGGSGTDTQYF. In DNA form, the CDR3 reads TGCAGCGTTCCAGGGGGCGGGAGTGGCACAGATACGCAGTATTTT.

V gene TRBV5-1 combines with J gene TRBJ2-7; 10 bases align to TRBD1. Germline V lookup: CDR1 SGHRS, CDR2 YFSETQ. This CDR3 spans 14 amino acids. Trimming cost V 6 bases and J 5 bases; bases outside gene matches: 8. The CDR3 here is CASTLGQGGNEQYF. In DNA form, the CDR3 reads TGCGCCAGCACCCTAGGACAGGGGGGCAACGAGCAGTACTTC.

The chain uses TRBV11-3 and TRBJ1-2; TRBD1 matches at 7 bases. From germline, CDR1 is SGHNT and CDR2 YENEEA. V gave up 0 bases and J gave up 4 bases; unmatched junction bases: 11. The CDR3 has 17 amino acids. CDR3: CASSLDPQQGSSYGYTF. In DNA, the CDR3 is TGTGCCAGCAGCTTAGATCCCCAACAGGGGTCGAGCTATGGCTACACCTTC.

V usage is TRBV5-1 and J usage is TRBJ2-5, with 10 bases that match TRBD2. From germline, CDR1 is SGHRS and CDR2 YFSETQ. This CDR3 spans 15 amino acids. Trimming at V came to 2 bases and at J to 5 bases, leaving 6 bases not matched to a gene. The CDR3 DNA sequence: TGCGCCAGCAGCTTTTCTAGCGGGAGTGAGGAGACCCAGTACTTC. Its protein is CASSFSSGSEETQYF.

The gene calls are TRBV6-5 and TRBJ1-1; D is ambiguous. Germline-derived CDR1 and CDR2 are MNHEY and SVGAGI. V was clipped by 5 bases and J by 8 bases, with 12 bases between them. The CDR3 extends over 12 amino acids. The chain's CDR3 is CASSPSTMEAFF. CDR3 DNA: TGTGCCAGCAGTCCCTCGACTATGGAAGCTTTCTTT.

CDR3 sequence reads: CASSPGTSTDTQYF. In nucleotides, the CDR3 is TGTGCCAGCTCACCAGGGACTTCAACAGATACGCAGTATTTT. The chain recombines TRBV18 with TRBJ2-3; TRBD2 is a possible D gene (6 bases). V was trimmed by 2 bases and J by 3 bases, leaving 9 bases between them. Germline V gene data show CDR1 as KGHSH and CDR2 as LQKENI. The length of the CDR3 is 14 residues.

The chain has TRBV12-3 or TRBV12-4 and TRBJ1-5, with D possibly being TRBD1 (5 bases). V was shortened by 1 base and J by 6 bases, with 7 bases between the two germline ends. CDR3 length equals 13 residues. The CDR3 bases are TGTGCCAGCAGTTTAGGGGGCCGTCAGCCCCAGCATTTT. This encodes CASSLGGRQPQHF.

This clone was recorded once. The chain combines TRBV3-1 (or the pseudogene TRBV3-2) with TRBJ1-2, with D hard to call. The CDR3 extends over 14 amino acids. Trimming pared 4 bases from V and 5 bases from J, leaving 14 bases between. Germline V gives CDR1 LGHDT, CDR2 YNNKEL (reference sequence). This CDR3 is CASSRSGPPYGYTF. In nucleotides, the CDR3 is TGTGCCAGCAGCCGCTCCGGGCCTCCGTATGGCTACACCTTC.

This chain uses TRBV19 with TRBJ2-5, with TRBD2 matching over 11 bases. The junction had 10 bases not matched to a gene; V was cut back by 0 bases and J by 1 base. The CDR3 runs 19 residues. Germline assignment: CDR1 LNHDA and CDR2 SQIVND (reference sequence). CDR3 sequence reads: CASSIESVGTSGRQETQYF. The DNA of the CDR3 is TGTGCCAGTAGTATAGAAAGCGTTGGGACTAGCGGACGCCAAGAGACCCAGTACTTC.

The chain links TRBV20-1 to TRBJ2-3; no definite D call. CDR3 length: 13 residues. Germline V gene data show CDR1 as DFQATT and CDR2 as SNEGSKA (reference sequence). With 3 bases removed from V and 2 bases from J, the gap between germline ends came to 9 bases. The CDR3 DNA sequence: TGCAGTGCTAGTGGCCAGCACACAGATACGCAGTATTTT. It translates to CSASGQHTDTQYF.

V gene TRBV5-8 combines with J gene TRBJ1-4; D not resolved. Germline CDR1 SGHTS, CDR2 YDEGEE. This CDR3 region has 14 residues. V gave up 6 bases and J gave up 7 bases, with 16 bases separating them. For the CDR3, the DNA is TGTGCCAGCACTTTTACGGGTAACATTGAAAAACTGTTTTTT. Residues: CASTFTGNIEKLFF.

This clone is a singleton in its sample. The rearrangement joins TRBV24-1 to TRBJ2-2; D tentatively reads TRBD1 or TRBD2 (5 bases each). Germline assignment: CDR1 KGHDR and CDR2 SFDVKD. The CDR3 extends over 19 amino acids. Deletions cut 4 bases from V and 0 bases from J, with 20 bases between. CDR3 protein: CATSDPTWGTMTNTGELFF. As DNA, the CDR3 is TGTGCCACCAGTGACCCGACCTGGGGGACGATGACGAACACCGGGGAGCTGTTTTTT.

The V and J genes are TRBV18 and TRBJ1-5; 9 bases are a match to TRBD1. CDR3 length: 14 amino acids. The germline gives CDR1 KGHSH, CDR2 LQKENI. Losses at the gene ends were 5 bases for V and 4 bases for J; bases not matched to a gene: 3. CDR3 in amino acids: CASSTDRGNQPQHF. The CDR3 DNA reads TGTGCCAGCTCAACGGACAGGGGTAATCAGCCCCAGCATTTT.

The chain joins TRBV7-3 to TRBJ1-1; TRBD1 is a possible D gene (6 bases). The CDR3 has 12 amino acids. Between the trimmed V and J ends, which lost 5 bases and 8 bases, there was a span of 12 bases. Per the germline V gene, CDR1 is SGHTA and CDR2 is FQGTGA. CDR3 nucleotides: TGTGCCAGCAGCACATCGGACAGCGAAGCTTTCTTT. It translates to CASSTSDSEAFF. Drawing the rest from reference TRBV7-3 and TRBJ1-1, the complete variable domain is GAGVSQTPSNKVTEKGKYVELRCDPISGHTALYWYRQSLGQGPEFLIYFQGTGAADDSGLPNDRFFAVRPEGSVSTLKIQRTERGDSAVYLCASSTSDSEAFFGQGTRLTVV.

CDR3 protein: CASSTRGYGYTF. The CDR3 nucleotides are TGTGCCAGCAGTACACGGGGCTATGGCTACACCTTC. V gene TRBV28 combines with J gene TRBJ1-2; D ambiguous. V was trimmed by 5 bases and J by 4 bases, leaving 8 bases between them. The germline V gene encodes CDR1 MDHEN and CDR2 SYDVKM. CDR3 size: 12 residues.

The chain is built from TRBV5-1 and TRBJ2-1; no definite D call. V shed 1 base and J shed 5 bases, with 7 bases lying between them. Germline loops: CDR1 SGHRS, CDR2 YFSETQ. CDR3 length: 13 residues. CDR3 sequence: CASSLNTDNEQFF. The CDR3 DNA is TGCGCCAGCAGCTTGAACACCGACAATGAGCAGTTCTTC.

The rearrangement links TRBV10-1 to TRBJ1-5; perhaps TRBD1 as D (6 bases). This CDR3 contains 17 residues. The germline V gene has CDR1 WNHNN and CDR2 SYGVQD (reference sequence). V was cut by 0 bases and J by 1 base, with 13 bases left in between. Written as DNA, the CDR3 is TGCGCCAGCAGTGAGTCATCCAAGGGGGGGAGCAATCAGCCCCAGCATTTT. Translating it yields CASSESSKGGSNQPQHF.

The chain carries TRBV18 and TRBJ1-1; the D is unclear. CDR3 length: 14 amino acids. V was shortened by 2 bases and J by 4 bases, with 11 bases between the two germline ends. The germline CDR1 and CDR2 sequences are KGHSH and LQKENI. The CDR3 DNA reads TGTGCCAGCTCACCAGGGGTCTCGAGCACTGAAGCTTTCTTT. Protein product: CASSPGVSSTEAFF.

The chain has TRBV5-4 and TRBJ2-7; 8 bases agree with TRBD1. The CDR3 length is 13 residues. Germline trimming cut 4 bases from V and 4 bases from J; bases unmatched to any gene: 4. CDR1 and CDR2 from the germline V gene are SGHNT and YYREEE (reference sequence). This CDR3 reads CASSRQGLYEQYF. DNA for the CDR3: TGTGCCAGCAGCAGACAGGGGCTATACGAGCAGTACTTC.

This clone has only one observation. This chain connects TRBV5-1 to TRBJ1-1, with D unresolved. Germline V gene data show CDR1 as SGHRS and CDR2 as YFSETQ. V dropped 4 bases and J dropped 2 bases, with 12 bases sitting between them. CDR3 length: 14 residues. The CDR3 coding sequence is TGCGCCAGCAGCAGCGAGCCAGAAAACACTGAAGCTTTCTTT. It codes for CASSSEPENTEAFF.